The source of this T cell receptor beta chain is a study of blood T cell repertoires in COVID-19. In the study overall: The samples span acute and convalescent COVID-19 from the United States, Italy and Spain.

Enrolled during active infection, Seattle patients were then followed longitudinally. In the original workflow: Nucleated cell number was recorded as an estimate derived from reference gene primer amplification. Method: immunoSEQ multiplex PCR; TCRdb's copy keeps in-frame clones and lacks some. That table supplies the V and J calls and clone size; D and trimming were determined from the DNA. This sample has 150,000 to 200,000 clones; roughly 89% occur once, and the top ten carry roughly an eighth. CDR3 length: 13 residues. Trimming stripped 0 bases from V and 1 base from J, with 6 bases between. The germline V gene has CDR1 GTSNPN and CDR2 SVGIG (reference sequence).

Input material: peripheral blood. This sequence was found in an older woman with COVID-19, enrolled during active disease. This chain connects TRBV30 to TRBJ1-2; D gene unclear. In DNA form, the CDR3 reads TGTGCCTGGAGTGTATCTCTTAACTATGGCTACACCTTC. The encoded protein is CAWSVSLNYGYTF.